Shown below are 7 T cell receptor beta chains from a single sample sequenced in a study of blood T cells in healthy people across ages. A second PCR of about 7 to 11 cycles used a sample-barcoded 5' primer and a J-beta primer mix. MiXCR, applied by TCRdb to the 5' RACE reads, yields one record per CDR3 protein. The table includes around 1,000,000 distinct CDR3 sequences, almost 25% detected once. The data were also submitted as part of a second study, on T cells of mothers and their children.

Sequencing was done on a sample of blood. The origin of the receptors is a girl aged 2 to 10 in good health.

This clonotype was picked up a small number of times. The rearrangement joins TRBV12-5 to TRBJ2-5; 9 nucleotides line up with TRBD2. The junction had 7 bases not matched to a gene; V was cut back by 0 bases and J by 5 bases. CDR3 length equals 16 residues. Germline V CDR1 and CDR2: LGHNT, FRNRAP. The chain's CDR3 is CASGLVPGGGVETQYF. The CDR3 nucleotides read TGTGCTAGTGGTTTGGTACCGGGCGGGGGGGTCGAGACCCAGTACTTC.

V gene TRBV9 combines with J gene TRBJ2-5; 7 bases fit TRBD1. The junction had 15 bases not matched to a gene; V was cut back by 4 bases and J by 6 bases. The CDR3 totals 16 residues. Germline CDR1 is SGDLS and CDR2 is YYNGEE. CDR3: CASSMRVGQLKKTQYF. The DNA of the CDR3 is TGTGCCAGCAGCATGAGGGTGGGACAGTTAAAGAAGACCCAGTACTTC. Full variable domain (missing parts from reference TRBV9 and TRBJ2-5): DSGVTQTPKHLITATGQRVTLRCSPRSGDLSVYWYQQSLDQGLQFLIQYYNGEERAKGNILERFSAQQFPDLHSELNLSSLELGDSALYFCASSMRVGQLKKTQYFGPGTRLLVL.

In its sample, this clonotype was seen a few times. The rearrangement links TRBV9 to TRBJ2-5; D gene unclear. The J call is uncertain, as TRBJ2-1 better fits the DNA end. This CDR3 has 11 amino acids. Germline-derived CDR1 and CDR2 are SGDLS and YYNGEE. CDR3 residues: CASSPDLEQFF. In nucleotides, the CDR3 is TGTGCCAGCAGCCCCGATCTTGAGCAGTTCTTC.

In its sample, this clonotype was seen a few times. J is TRBJ2-4 and V is TRBV20-1; D may be TRBD1 (6 bases). CDR3 length equals 14 residues. Germline loops: CDR1 DFQATT, CDR2 SNEGSKA (reference sequence). Trimming took 3 bases from V and 3 from J, leaving 12 bases between them. The CDR3 nucleotides are TGCAGTGCTAGCGGCGTAGGGGGCAAAAACATTCAGTACTTC. Translation gives CSASGVGGKNIQYF.

V and J are TRBV7-6 and TRBJ2-7; D could derive from TRBD1 or TRBD2 (6 bases each). The V gene lost 5 bases and the J gene lost 7 bases, with 18 bases spanning the gap. Germline lookup yields CDR1 SGHVS and CDR2 FNYEAQ. This CDR3 is 14 amino acids long. For the CDR3, the DNA is TGTGCCAGCAGCCCTGGGGGGCAGTCGGGGGAGCAGTACTTC. This sequence encodes CASSPGGQSGEQYF. Variable domain in full (rest from reference TRBV7-6 and TRBJ2-7): GAGVSQSPRYKVTKRGQDVALRCDPISGHVSLYWYRQALGQGPEFLTYFNYEAQQDKSGLPNDRFSAERPEGSISTLTIQRTEQRDSAMYRCASSPGGQSGEQYFGPGTRLTVT.

This clonotype was seen a few times. J is TRBJ2-3 and V is TRBV6-2 or TRBV6-3; 8 nucleotides align to TRBD1. The CDR3 loop spans 17 amino acids. The V gene end was trimmed by 5 bases and the J gene end by 4 bases; junction bases not matched to a gene: 14. Germline CDR1 reads MNHEY; CDR2 reads SVGEGT. In DNA, the CDR3 is TGTGCCAGCAGTCCAAACCGACGGACAGGGTCGGCAGATACGCAGTATTTT. Protein product: CASSPNRRTGSADTQYF.

This clonotype was observed at least ten times. The CDR3 bases are TGTGCCAGCAGTTTAACCGGGACGGGATCCTACGAGCAGTACTTC. Protein product: CASSLTGTGSYEQYF. This chain joins TRBV28 and TRBJ2-7; D may match TRBD1 or TRBD2 (5 bases each). The germline CDR1 and CDR2 sequences are MDHEN and SYDVKM. This CDR3 has 15 residues. Trimming left V 2 bases short and J 1 base short, with 12 bases between.